This entry concerns a single T cell receptor beta chain. Its cognate antigen has yet to be identified. Base quality data are lacking; no much larger clone is found one base away. V loses 8 bases, J loses 4 bases, and the germline ends lie 11 bases apart. Reading the germline V gene gives CDR1 MDHEN and CDR2 SYDVKM. Its CDR3 holds 12 amino acids, cysteine through phenylalanine. CDR3 DNA only is kept here, 36 bases in frame from base 1. This specimen belongs to a study of T cell clones after liver transplantation (dated by TCRdb to between 2018 and 2021). With respect to the entire study: The samples were obtained from ITN030ST, a randomized trial that attempted immunosuppression withdrawal within 2 years after liver transplantation. Third party-reactive TCRbeta sequences from pre-transplant MLRs were also identified as an antigen-independent comparator for donor-reactive sequences. Of the eight recipients, a few were HCV-positive, while the remaining recipients had been transplanted for non-autoimmune, non-viral indications. A cohort of 8 liver transplant recipients was studied, of whom 3 were classified as tolerant and 5 as non-tolerant. After a pre-transplant mixed lymphocyte reaction, TCRbeta sequencing was used to pinpoint donor-reactive T cell clones, which were subsequently tracked in post-transplant blood. No induction therapy was given to the subjects, and standard immunosuppression was administered until randomization at 12-24 months post-transplant. Blood samples were taken pre-transplant, pre-randomization before withdrawal, and post-randomization after full withdrawal or failed withdrawal. Tolerance meant complete immunosuppression withdrawal for at least one year without liver enzymes rising beyond twice the upper limit of normal. On the study overall, not on this receptor specifically: The decline in donor-reactive sequences exceeded the decline in third party-reactive sequences, suggesting partial antigen-specific deletion that was unrelated to withdrawal success. Since no allograft tissue specimens were available, donor-reactive T cells may have migrated into the graft instead of being deleted. In a couple of subjects, low numbers of available donor cells limited the measurable donor-reactive repertoire. Conclusions were preliminary, limited by small, heterogeneous patient numbers and non-standardized post-transplant time points. Once repertoire turnover was taken into account, donor-reactive detection showed a significant reduction for CD4 in 7 of 8 subjects and for CD8 in 8 of 8. In most of the 8 subjects, regardless of tolerance or HCV status, circulating donor-reactive CD4 TCRbeta sequences dropped significantly post-transplant.

Thawed unstimulated PBMCs were stained for CD3, CD4 and CD8 and FACS-sorted into CD3+CD4+ and CD3+CD8+ populations. Randomization to immunosuppression withdrawal applied to every one of the 8 studied subjects. Genomic DNA was isolated with the Qiagen DNeasy Blood and Tissue Kit. Frozen genomic DNA underwent high-throughput TCRbeta CDR3 sequencing by immunoSEQ, including PCR amplification, mapping, bias correction and internal controls. The authors' analysis ran thus. Productive rearrangements were kept, and unique TCRbeta sequences were defined by CDR3 nucleotide sequence plus V and J gene. For classification of a sequence as donor-reactive, at least 5-fold expansion in CFSE-low cells relative to unstimulated pre-transplant cells and a frequency of at least 0.01% were required. To ensure at least 90% detection power, minimum frequency thresholds were set for each subject based on that subject's lowest-template unstimulated sample. Jensen-Shannon divergence between the top 1000 TCRbeta sequences after and before transplant was used to measure repertoire turnover. Changes in detection of donor-reactive sequences were assessed with two-sided Fisher's exact tests. Drawn from immuneACCESS, this table holds only the in-frame rearrangements with V and J called that TCRdb kept. Clones are partly lost; checked studies trace under half to an unresolved V gene and leave the rest unexplained. The V and J calls and clone size are taken from that table; D and trimming were inferred from the DNA. The sample table records more than 65,000 clones; roughly 80% of these occur just once. The top ten constitute approximately 0.81% of the sample.

The source is a human patient who received a liver transplant. In transplant recipients, some T cells may be of donor rather than host origin. The sequencing used CD4+ T cells from blood, collected 12 months after liver transplant. The rearranged segments are TRBV28 and TRBJ1-2, with the D gene uncertain. The CDR3 corresponds to CASGEMGYGYTF. The sequenced DNA is TGTGCCAGCGGCGAGATGGGCTATGGCTACACCTTC.